The clone carrying this TCR beta chain was recorded once. This CDR3 spans 15 amino acids. V lost 2 bases and J 4 bases, leaving 14 bases between the germline ends. Per germline, CDR1 SEHNR and CDR2 FQNEAQ (reference sequence). The data derive from a study of blood T cell repertoires in COVID-19. Study-level information: The origin of the acute and convalescent COVID-19 samples was the United States, Italy and Spain. The cDNA or gDNA used as material had been derived from T cells, B-cell-depleted T cells, or PBMCs.

Data came from immunoSEQ multiplex PCR; TCRdb stores just in-frame clones and leaves some out. The table records 300,000 or so clones, 80% to 90% of them present only once. Sequencing used peripheral blood. The TCR was taken from a woman aged 45-60 years who had recovered from COVID-19. This chain connects TRBV7-9 to TRBJ1-2, with unresolved D. The CDR3: CASSLLDRRGYGYTF. In DNA form, the CDR3 reads TGTGCCAGCAGCTTACTAGATCGACGGGGCTATGGCTACACCTTC.